Sequencing of this T cell receptor beta chain was carried out in a study of cytomegalovirus exposure and HLA in healthy donors. The primer mix had 60 Vbeta and 13 Jbeta primers. Sequencing used immunoSEQ multiplex PCR; TCRdb keeps in-frame clones, though not all of them. The repertoire holds around 230,000 clones, with 78% as singletons. V shed 7 bases and J 9 bases; nucleotides not matched to a gene: 10. CDR1 is GTSNPN and CDR2 is SVGIG in the germline V gene (reference sequence). The CDR3 runs to 13 residues. This chain connects TRBV30 to TRBJ1-3; TRBD1 matches 9 bases. Sequenced sample: PBMCs. This TCR was sampled from a boy younger than 18 in good health and CMV-seronegative. The CDR3 region has the DNA TGTGCCTTTCTACAGGGGGCGTTACGCACCATATATTTT. The encoded protein is CAFLQGALRTIYF.